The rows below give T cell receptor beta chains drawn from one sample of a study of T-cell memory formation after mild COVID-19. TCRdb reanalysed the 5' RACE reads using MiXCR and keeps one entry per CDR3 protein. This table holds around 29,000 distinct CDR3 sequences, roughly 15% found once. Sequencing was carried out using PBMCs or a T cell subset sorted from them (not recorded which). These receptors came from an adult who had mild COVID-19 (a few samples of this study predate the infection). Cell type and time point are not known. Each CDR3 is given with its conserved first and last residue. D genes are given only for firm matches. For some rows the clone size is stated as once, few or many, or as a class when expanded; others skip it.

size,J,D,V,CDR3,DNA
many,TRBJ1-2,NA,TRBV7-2,CASSSQMNYGYTF,TGTGCCAGCAGCTCCCAGATGAACTATGGCTACACCTTC
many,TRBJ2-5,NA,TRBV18,CASSPSRTAQETQYF,TGTGCCAGCTCACCCTCCCGGACGGCCCAAGAGACCCAGTACTTC
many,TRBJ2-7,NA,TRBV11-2,CASATGVAIYEQYF,TGTGCCAGCGCGACAGGAGTAGCGATCTACGAGCAGTACTTC
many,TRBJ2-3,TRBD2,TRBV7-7,CASSATSGTDTQYF,TGTGCCAGCAGCGCAACTAGCGGCACAGATACGCAGTATTTT
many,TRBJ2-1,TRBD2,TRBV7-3,CASSKLAGGNEQFF,TGTGCCAGCAGCAAACTAGCGGGGGGGAATGAGCAGTTCTTC
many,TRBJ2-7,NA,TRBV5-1,CASSLNYEQYF,TGCGCCAGCAGCTTGAACTACGAGCAGTACTTC
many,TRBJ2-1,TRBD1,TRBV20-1,CSAREGQGGSGEQFF,TGCAGTGCTAGGGAGGGACAGGGTGGTTCGGGTGAGCAGTTCTTC
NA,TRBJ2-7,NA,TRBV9,CASLSEGGEQYF,TGTGCCAGTTTATCCGAGGGAGGCGAGCAGTACTTC
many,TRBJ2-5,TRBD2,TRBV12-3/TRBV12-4,CASSFGVAGGQETQYF,TGTGCCAGCAGTTTCGGGGTAGCGGGAGGGCAAGAGACCCAGTACTTC
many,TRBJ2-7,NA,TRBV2,CASSEPAGGSYSYEQYF,TGTGCCAGCAGTGAACCGGCCGGCGGCAGTTACTCCTACGAGCAGTACTTC
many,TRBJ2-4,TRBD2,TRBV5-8,CASSMGLAPKNIQYF,TGTGCCAGCAGCATGGGACTAGCCCCCAAAAACATTCAGTACTTC
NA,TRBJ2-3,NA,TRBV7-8,CASSSSATSTDTQYF,TGTGCCAGCAGCTCTAGCGCCACTAGCACAGATACGCAGTATTTT
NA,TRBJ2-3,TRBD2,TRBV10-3,CAISGGGGTDTQYF,TGTGCCATCAGTGGGGGGGGAGGTACAGATACGCAGTATTTT
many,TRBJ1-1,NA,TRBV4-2,CASSQGGRNTEAFF,TGTGCCAGCAGCCAAGGAGGGAGGAACACTGAAGCTTTCTTT
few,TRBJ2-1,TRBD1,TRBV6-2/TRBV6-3,CASSYFGADRASSYNEQFF,TGTGCCAGCAGTTACTTCGGGGCCGACAGGGCAAGCTCCTACAATGAGCAGTTCTTC
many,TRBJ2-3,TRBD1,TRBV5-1,CASSFRDRMSDTQYF,TGCGCCAGCAGCTTCCGGGACAGGATGTCAGATACGCAGTATTTT
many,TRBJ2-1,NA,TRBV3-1,CASSPGYEQFF,TGTGCCAGCAGCCCTGGGTATGAGCAGTTCTTC
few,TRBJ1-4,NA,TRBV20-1,CSAREVGKGEKLFF,TGCAGTGCTAGAGAAGTTGGTAAAGGGGAAAAACTGTTTTTT
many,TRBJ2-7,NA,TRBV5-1,CASGPGYGALYEQYF,TGCGCCAGCGGCCCCGGGTACGGGGCCCTCTACGAGCAGTACTTC
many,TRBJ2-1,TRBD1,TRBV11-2,CASTHGGTGGGEQFF,TGTGCCAGCACCCACGGGGGGACAGGGGGTGGTGAGCAGTTCTTC
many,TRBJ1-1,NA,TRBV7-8,CASSLRVGNTEAFF,TGTGCCAGCAGCTTAAGGGTAGGAAACACTGAAGCTTTCTTT
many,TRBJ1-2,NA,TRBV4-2,CASSQVRYGYTF,TGTGCCAGCAGCCAAGTCAGATATGGCTACACCTTC
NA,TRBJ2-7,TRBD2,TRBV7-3,CASSLGSGSSYEQYF,TGTGCCAGCAGCTTGGGTAGCGGGAGCTCCTACGAGCAGTACTTC